This T cell receptor beta chain was captured in a study of CXCR3-negative and CXCR3-positive naive CD8 T cells. As regards this clonotype: What it recognizes is unknown.

This CDR3 has 16 amino acids. From germline, CDR1 is SGHRS and CDR2 YFSETQ. Study observations and caveats: The TRB CDR3s that CXCR3-positive naive cells carried were more hydrophobic than those of CXCR3-negative naive cells. Partial loss of CXCR3 expression followed cryopreservation; most assays used fresh PBMCs.

The authors made the TRB cDNA libraries by 5' RACE using UMI labels. TCRdb reprocessed the 5' RACE reads; each CDR3 protein has one entry and no DNA is given. Its clone listing holds over 95,000 distinct CDR3 sequences. The sequence was obtained from a human donor in good health. Some clones in this sample may be carry-over from other donors' samples. Specimen: naive CXCR3+ CD8+ T cells from blood. Subset described: CD45RO-CCR7+CD27+CD95- naive CD8+ T cells expressing CXCR3 (TNR3+). V usage is TRBV5-1 and J usage is TRBJ2-3; TCRdb lists TRBD2, though no DNA is available to test this call. The chain's CDR3 is CASSLATSGYTDTQYF.